What follows are 14 T cell receptor beta chains derived from one specimen sequenced in a study of human T cells and chemical hapten exposure. Time point noted: pre-sensitization, week 0. Indicated treatment: therapeutic diphenylcyclopropenone sensitization with weekly scalp DPC. TCRdb re-derived calls from the RACE reads in MiXCR, one entry per CDR3 protein. Of 200,000 to 300,000 distinct CDR3 sequences in the sample, approximately 8.6% are singletons; the top ten hold under 2.5%. The source was whole blood, collected in connection with sensitization to the hapten diphenylcyclopropenone (DPC). These receptors were taken from a woman aged 40 to 50 with alopecia areata. Some clones in this sample may be carry-over from other donors' samples.

This clonotype has only a few counts. The V call is TRBV5-6, the J call TRBJ1-2; D call uncertain. CDR1 and CDR2 (germline): SGHDT, YYEEEE. V was trimmed by 1 base and J by 2 bases, leaving 9 bases between them. This CDR3 is 14 amino acids long. This CDR3 reads CASSLKSGNYGYTF. CDR3 coding DNA: TGTGCCAGCAGCTTGAAATCGGGGAACTATGGCTACACCTTC.

This clonotype was seen at least ten times. V gene TRBV2 combines with J gene TRBJ1-2; D may be TRBD1 (5 bases). The CDR3 covers 16 residues. Between the trimmed V and J ends, which lost 6 bases and 8 bases, there was a span of 25 bases. The germline V gene has CDR1 SNHLY and CDR2 FYNNEI. The CDR3 region is CASSPPAGPSLRGYTF. As DNA, the CDR3 is TGTGCCAGCAGCCCCCCAGCGGGACCCAGTTTGAGGGGCTACACCTTC.

As DNA, the CDR3 is TGCGCCAGCAGCCGAACCCCATCCGACGAGCAGTACTTC. It codes for CASSRTPSDEQYF. This chain joins TRBV5-1 and TRBJ2-7; unclear D gene. V was cut by 4 bases and J by 5 bases, with 13 bases left in between. Looked up from germline, CDR1 is SGHRS and CDR2 is YFSETQ. CDR3 length: 13 amino acids.

This clonotype was seen a handful of times. The J gene is TRBJ2-5, the V gene TRBV18; D gene uncertain. This CDR3 has 13 residues. V dropped 0 bases and J dropped 2 bases, with 4 bases sitting between them. The germline V gene has CDR1 KGHSH and CDR2 LQKENI. The CDR3: CASSPPGQETQYF. CDR3 nucleotides: TGTGCCAGCTCACCACCGGGACAAGAGACCCAGTACTTC.

As for this clonotype: This may stem from a read error, because a much larger clone lies one nucleotide away. This sequence joins TRBV28 and TRBJ2-7; 10 bases are shared with TRBD2. The CDR3 is 15 residues long. J gave up 4 bases and V 4 bases, and 7 bases lay outside the gene matches. In germline, CDR1 is MDHEN, CDR2 SYDVKM. The chain's CDR3 is CASSYTLAGVYEQYF. The CDR3 coding sequence is TGTGCCAGCAGTTACACCCTAGCGGGAGTTTACGAGCAGTACTTC.

In this sample, this clonotype turned up a few times. This chain's CDR3 is CSALSAGGQPQHF. CDR3 coding DNA: TGCAGCGCTCTTTCGGCAGGAGGCCAGCCCCAGCATTTT. The chain is built from TRBV29-1 and TRBJ1-5; D gene ambiguous. Trimming removed 7 bases from V and 7 bases from J, with 17 bases in between. The germline V gene encodes CDR1 SQVTM and CDR2 ANQGSEA. The CDR3 is made up of 13 amino acids.

The table lists this clonotype with a few counts. The chain carries TRBV6-2 or TRBV6-3 and TRBJ1-5; D is unresolved. Trimming pared 4 bases from V and 10 bases from J, leaving 8 bases between. Germline CDR1 reads MNHEY; CDR2 reads SVGEGT. This CDR3 comprises 11 residues. The CDR3 here is CASSSGPPQHF. DNA of the CDR3: TGTGCCAGCAGTTCCGGGCCACCCCAGCATTTT.

The rearrangement uses TRBV27 and TRBJ2-7, with D possibly matching TRBD2 (5 bases). The length of the CDR3 is 14 residues. The ends were cut back, 2 bases at V and 4 bases at J, with 12 bases in the middle. The germline V gene has CDR1 MNHEY and CDR2 SMNVEV (reference sequence). This CDR3 is CASSLMWTGYEQYF. The CDR3 DNA follows: TGTGCCAGCAGTTTAATGTGGACGGGGTACGAGCAGTACTTC.

This sequence joins TRBV29-1 and TRBJ1-2, with TRBD1 identical over 7 bases. The germline gives CDR1 SQVTM, CDR2 ANQGSEA. This CDR3 contains 12 residues. The CDR3 here is CTCQGGGYGYTF. The CDR3 nucleotides read TGCACCTGCCAGGGGGGCGGCTATGGCTACACCTTC.

The V call is TRBV27, the J call TRBJ2-5; no definite D call. V shed 1 base and J shed 1 base, with 7 bases lying between them. CDR3 length: 14 residues. CDR1 is MNHEY and CDR2 is SMNVEV in the germline V gene (reference sequence). The CDR3 region has the DNA TGTGCCAGCAGTTTATATCCGTCCCAAGAGACCCAGTACTTC. It specifies CASSLYPSQETQYF.

The chain joins TRBV20-1 to TRBJ2-3; D perhaps matches TRBD2 (5 bases). Germline CDR1 reads DFQATT; CDR2 reads SNEGSKA (reference sequence). Deletions cut 0 bases from V and 4 bases from J, with 14 bases between. The CDR3 has 15 amino acids. The CDR3 coding sequence is TGCAGTGCTAGAGATCAAGGACTGACACCAGATACGCAGTATTTT. It yields the protein CSARDQGLTPDTQYF.

A few counts support this clonotype. The V call is TRBV4-1, the J call TRBJ2-5; D possibly matches TRBD1 or TRBD2 (6 bases each). Trimming left V 5 bases short and J 2 bases short, with 9 bases between. Germline loops: CDR1 MGHRA, CDR2 YSYEKL. The CDR3 is 13 residues long. In nucleotides, the CDR3 is TGCGCCAGCAGCAAAGGGGGGCAAGAGACCCAGTACTTC. Protein: CASSKGGQETQYF.

The chain is built from TRBV6-5 and TRBJ2-7; unclear D gene. The CDR3 is 13 residues long. The germline V and J ends were trimmed by 2 bases and 3 bases, with 8 bases remaining between them. Looked up from germline, CDR1 is MNHEY and CDR2 is SVGAGI. CDR3 residues: CASSYARNYEQYF. The DNA of the CDR3 is TGTGCCAGCAGTTACGCCCGAAACTACGAGCAGTACTTC.

This clonotype was detected many times. V gene TRBV6-5 combines with J gene TRBJ2-7, with TRBD1 identical over 9 bases. CDR3 size: 15 residues. J lost 0 bases, V lost 6 bases, and 6 bases had no gene match. Germline V gene lookup returns CDR1 MNHEY and CDR2 SVGAGI. The CDR3 reads CASRRDRVSSYEQYF. In nucleotides, the CDR3 is TGTGCCAGCAGACGGGACAGGGTTAGCTCCTACGAGCAGTACTTC.